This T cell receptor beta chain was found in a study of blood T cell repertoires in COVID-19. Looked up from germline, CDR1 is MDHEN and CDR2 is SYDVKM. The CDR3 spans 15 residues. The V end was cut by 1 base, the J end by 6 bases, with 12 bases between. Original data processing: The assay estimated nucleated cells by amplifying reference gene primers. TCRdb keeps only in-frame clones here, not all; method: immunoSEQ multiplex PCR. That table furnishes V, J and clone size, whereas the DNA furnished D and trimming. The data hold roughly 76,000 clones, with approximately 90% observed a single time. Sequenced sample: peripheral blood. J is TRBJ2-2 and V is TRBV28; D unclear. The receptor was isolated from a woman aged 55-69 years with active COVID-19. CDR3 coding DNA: TGTGCCAGCAGTTTATCAGGATCCTACGCCGGGGAGCTGTTTTTT. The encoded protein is CASSLSGSYAGELFF. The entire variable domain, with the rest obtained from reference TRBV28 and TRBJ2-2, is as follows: DVKVTQSSRYLVKRTGEKVFLECVQDMDHENMFWYRQDPGLGLRLIYFSYDVKMKEKGDIPEGYSVSREKKERFSLILESASTNQTSMYLCASSLSGSYAGELFFGEGSRLTVL.